Detailed here is one T cell receptor (beta chain). TCRdb's copy holds only in-frame clones and misses some; the assay was immunoSEQ multiplex PCR. The data hold 90,000 or so clones, with roughly 86% observed a single time. This record comes from a study of blood T cell repertoires in COVID-19. Trimming pared 6 bases from V and 11 bases from J, leaving 13 bases between. This CDR3 has 11 amino acids. Germline-derived CDR1 and CDR2 are MDHEN and SYDVKM. This clonotype was sampled from a man aged 45 to 65 with active COVID-19. The chain links TRBV28 to TRBJ1-1; D gene uncertain. The sequencing sample was made of peripheral blood. CDR3 sequence: CASSHLERAFF. For the CDR3, the DNA is TGTGCCAGCAGCCACCTGGAGAGGGCTTTCTTT.